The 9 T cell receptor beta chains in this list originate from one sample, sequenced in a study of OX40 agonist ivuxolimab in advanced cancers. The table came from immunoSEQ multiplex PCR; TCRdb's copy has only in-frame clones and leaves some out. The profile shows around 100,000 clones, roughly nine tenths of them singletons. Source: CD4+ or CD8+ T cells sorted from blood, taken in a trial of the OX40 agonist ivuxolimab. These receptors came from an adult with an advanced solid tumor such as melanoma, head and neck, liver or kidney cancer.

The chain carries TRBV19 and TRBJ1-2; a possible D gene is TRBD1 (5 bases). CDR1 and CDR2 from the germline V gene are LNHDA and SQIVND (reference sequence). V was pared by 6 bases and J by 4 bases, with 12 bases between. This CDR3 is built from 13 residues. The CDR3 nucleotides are TGTGCCAGTAGCGACGGGGGGGGCTATGGCTACACCTTC. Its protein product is CASSDGGGYGYTF.

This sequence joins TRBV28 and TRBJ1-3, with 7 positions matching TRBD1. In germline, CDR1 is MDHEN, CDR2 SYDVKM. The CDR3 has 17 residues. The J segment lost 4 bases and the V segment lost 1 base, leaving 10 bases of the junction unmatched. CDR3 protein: CASSLLVGGAGGNTIYF. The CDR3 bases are TGTGCCAGCAGTTTATTGGTAGGGGGCGCGGGGGGAAACACCATATATTTT.

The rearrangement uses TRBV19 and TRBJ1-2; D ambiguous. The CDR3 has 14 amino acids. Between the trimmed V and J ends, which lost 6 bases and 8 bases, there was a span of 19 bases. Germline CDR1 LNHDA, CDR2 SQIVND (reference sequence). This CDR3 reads CASSTNQPALGYTF. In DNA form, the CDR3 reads TGTGCCAGTAGCACAAATCAGCCTGCGCTGGGCTACACCTTC.

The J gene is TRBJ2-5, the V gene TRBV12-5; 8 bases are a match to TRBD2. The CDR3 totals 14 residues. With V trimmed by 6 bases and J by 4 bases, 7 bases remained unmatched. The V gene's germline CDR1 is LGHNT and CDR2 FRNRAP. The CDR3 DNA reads TGTGCTAGTGGACCGGGCGGGGGGATAGAGACCCAGTACTTC. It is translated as CASGPGGGIETQYF.

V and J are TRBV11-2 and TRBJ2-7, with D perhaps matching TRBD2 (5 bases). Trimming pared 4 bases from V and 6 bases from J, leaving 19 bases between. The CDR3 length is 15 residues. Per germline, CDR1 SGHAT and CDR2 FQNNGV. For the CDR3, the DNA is TGTGCCAGCAGCTCACAGCCCGGGGAGTCCCTCGAGCAGTACTTC. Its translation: CASSSQPGESLEQYF.

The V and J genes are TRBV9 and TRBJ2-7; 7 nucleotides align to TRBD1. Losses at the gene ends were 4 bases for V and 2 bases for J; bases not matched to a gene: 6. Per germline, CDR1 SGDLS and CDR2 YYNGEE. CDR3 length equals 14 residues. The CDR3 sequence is CASSPRQGPYEQYF. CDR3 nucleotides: TGTGCCAGCAGCCCCCGACAGGGCCCCTACGAGCAGTACTTC.

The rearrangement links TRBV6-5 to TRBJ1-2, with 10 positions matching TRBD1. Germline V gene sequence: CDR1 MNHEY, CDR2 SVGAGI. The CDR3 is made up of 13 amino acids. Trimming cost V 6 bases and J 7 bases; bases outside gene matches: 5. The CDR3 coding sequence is TGTGCCAGCAGCCTAGGACAGGGGGGTGGCTACACCTTC. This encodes CASSLGQGGGYTF.

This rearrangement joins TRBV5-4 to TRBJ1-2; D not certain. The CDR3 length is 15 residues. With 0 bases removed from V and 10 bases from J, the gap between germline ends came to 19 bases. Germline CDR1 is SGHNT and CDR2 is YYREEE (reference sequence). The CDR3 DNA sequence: TGTGCCAGCAGCTTGGATCGGGGTACGGTTGGCGCCTACACCTTC. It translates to CASSLDRGTVGAYTF.

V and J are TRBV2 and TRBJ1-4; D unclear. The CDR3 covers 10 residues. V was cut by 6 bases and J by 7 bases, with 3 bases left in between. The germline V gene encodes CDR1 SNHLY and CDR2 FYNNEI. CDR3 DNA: TGTGCCAGCAGGATTGAAAAACTGTTTTTT. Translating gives CASRIEKLFF. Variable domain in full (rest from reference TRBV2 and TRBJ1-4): EPEVTQTPSHQVTQMGQEVILRCVPISNHLYFYWYRQILGQKVEFLVSFYNNEISEKSEIFDDQFSVERPDGSNFTLKIRSTKLEDSAMYFCASRIEKLFFGSGTQLSVL.